This TCR beta chain came from a study of cytomegalovirus exposure and HLA in healthy donors. Findings and limits, study-wide: Association of a missense DCLRE1C variant with TCR beta V- and J-gene trimming was reported in a later analysis.

Note on this clone: Its antigen is still unknown.

With 6 bases removed from V and 2 bases from J, the gap between germline ends came to 16 bases. CDR1 and CDR2 (germline): SNHLY, FYNNEI. This CDR3 contains 15 residues. PCR involved 60 Vbeta and 13 Jbeta primers. Measured with immunoSEQ multiplex PCR; TCRdb has only the in-frame clones, and not every one. In the table there are some 120,000 clones, roughly 82% of which are singletons. Material for sequencing was PBMCs. The TCR sequence derives from a human donor in good health. This chain joins TRBV2 and TRBJ1-2, with unresolved D. For the CDR3, the DNA is TGTGCCAGCAGGGGCGAGCGGGGTTACAACTATGGCTACACCTTC. Protein product: CASRGERGYNYGYTF.